The entry below gives a single T cell receptor (beta chain) sequence along with its context. The antigen is not known. The CDR3 has 16 residues. Between the trimmed V and J ends, which lost 2 bases and 0 bases, there was a span of 13 bases. The germline CDR1 and CDR2 sequences are SGHAT and FQNNGV. The data derive from a study of T cells in localized non-small cell lung cancer. Study outcomes and limitations: Only one tumor region went through sequencing, so heterogeneity may still be there. Elevated blood T cell density was associated with longer overall survival. Appearance in adjacent lung was seen for a median about 58 of the top 100 tumor clones.

Using immunoSEQ multiplex PCR, the repertoire was profiled, and TCRdb retains in-frame clones only, with some absent. This sample yields roughly 20,000 clones, of which about 88% are seen a single time; 8.4% belongs to the top ten. The chain couples TRBV11-2 to TRBJ1-1; possibly TRBD1 for D (5 bases). This specimen consisted of peripheral blood, obtained before any cancer treatment. The sequence was obtained from a man aged 40 to 70 with stage I lung adenocarcinoma. The CDR3 DNA reads as TGTGCCAGCAGCTTATCTCAGACAGTCTTGAACACTGAAGCTTTCTTT. It codes for CASSLSQTVLNTEAFF.